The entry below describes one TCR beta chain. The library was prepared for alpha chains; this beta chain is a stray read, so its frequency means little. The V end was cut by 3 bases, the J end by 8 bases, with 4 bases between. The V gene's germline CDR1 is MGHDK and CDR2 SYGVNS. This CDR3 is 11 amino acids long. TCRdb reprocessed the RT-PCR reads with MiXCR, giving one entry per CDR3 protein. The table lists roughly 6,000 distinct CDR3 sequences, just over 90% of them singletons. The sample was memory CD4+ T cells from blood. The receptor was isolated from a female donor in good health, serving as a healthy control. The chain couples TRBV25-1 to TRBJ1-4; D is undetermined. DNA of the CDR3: TGTGCCAGCAGTGACAGCGAAAAACTGTTTTTT. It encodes CASSDSEKLFF.